This TCR beta chain was retrieved from a study of shared clonotypes between healthy human individuals (dated by TCRdb to about 2020). Looking at the study overall: The cohort included three men and a couple of women between 18 and 49 years of age. Per donor, three plates each were used for CD4 naive and CD4 memory, two for CD8 naive, and one for CD8 memory. Blood TCR repertoires of several healthy adults were deeply sequenced to estimate repertoire size and the extent of clonotype sharing between individuals. To increase sequencing depth and limit assay-specific biases, TCR repertoire library preparation and sequencing were carried out by different laboratories using diverse techniques. Per donor, leukapheresis produced somewhere between about 0.8 and 9 billion PBMCs. General conclusions and limits of the study: Only blood was sampled, and tissue TCR repertoires likely differ from those in blood. The small number of donors limited the genetic and exposure-history diversity represented. Pairwise subsampling indicated that sequencing depth was expected to affect the degree of clonotype sharing among donors. Naive subsets generally had larger estimated clonotype richness than memory subsets did. Incomplete sequencing was indicated by rarefaction of sorted-subset datasets, despite the large sequencing depth. When a handful of donors were compared, the shared fraction of clonotypes was 5% to 6.5% for naive CD4, over 3% for naive CD8, roughly 2.3% for memory CD4, and 0.35% to 0.4% for memory CD8. Compared with non-shared clonotypes, clonotypes shared by all four sorted-subset donors had higher generation probabilities.

From its cysteine to its phenylalanine, the CDR3 spans 13 amino acids. CDR3 DNA is the only sequence kept; it has 39 bases, read in frame from the first base. Relative to germline, V is 4 bases shorter and J is 5 bases shorter, with 14 bases between their ends. Based on the germline V gene (reference sequence), the CDR1 and CDR2 sequences are GTSNPN and SVGIG. Healthy HIV-negative adults with no recently reported acute infections or vaccinations were included as donors. Every donor was a Caucasian adult residing in Nashville, Tennessee, USA. Magnetic negative selection was used to enrich CD4+ T cells, after which naive cells were positively selected on CD45RA and the negative fraction became the memory subset. After blood collection by leukapheresis, PBMCs were isolated using Ficoll-Histopaque density gradient centrifugation and then cryopreserved in the vapor phase of liquid nitrogen. Analytical flow cytometry was used to check the purity and quantity of every magnetically sorted T cell population. From each sorted fraction, genomic DNA was isolated and quantified by UV absorbance on a Nanodrop 2000c.

This clone showed up just a few times. Which antigen it targets is not known. No much larger clone exists at a distance of one base, and base qualities are not known. Using the deep immunoSEQ assay, multiplex PCR amplified TCR CDR3 regions from genomic DNA. For each cell subset, the extracted genomic DNA was distributed evenly across all wells of several immunoSEQ 96-well plates, and each plate served as one replicate. For sorted subsets, roughly 200 ng of genomic DNA, equivalent to 25,000 to 35,000 T cell genomes, went into each replicate PCR. Purified libraries were quantified with a Qubit 3.0 fluorometer, sized on a Bioanalyzer 2100, and re-quantified with the KAPA Library Quantification kit. Each immunoSEQ 96-well plate was sequenced on its own single-read 150-cycle Illumina NextSeq 550 flow cell. In the paper's pipeline: Because only junctional sequences without quality scores were contained in the immunoSEQ output, filtering matching that applied to full-length reads could not be performed. Sequences were annotated with PyIR, a Python wrapper for IgBLAST v1.9, using IMGT germline references to assign V/J genes and CDR3. Any read was removed if the V/J assignment was weak (E-value above 1e-6), the CDR3 was missing, or the read contained stop codons, out-of-frame junctions, or ambiguous translated residues. V3J clonotypes were defined as sequences sharing an identical inferred V gene, J gene, and CDR3 amino acid sequence. Percentage overlap between repertoires was computed as shared unique clonotypes divided by the size of the smaller repertoire. RTK rarefaction, the Chao1 estimator, and Recon v2.1 estimates of unobserved clonotypes were used to assess repertoire richness. OLGA was used to compute generation probabilities for all TCRbeta clonotypes that the gDNA method yielded from a few donors. This is the immuneACCESS table as TCRdb keeps it, with only in-frame sequences that have V and J called. A part of the clones is gone; compared with another copy, unresolved V genes explain less than half, and the rest is unexplained. The V and J calls and clone size come from that table; D and trimming were worked out from the DNA. Counted in this sample were approximately 2.5 million clones; 90% to 95% of them appeared once. The top ten clones comprise about 0.38% of the sample.

The rearranged segments are TRBV30 and TRBJ1-1, with TRBD1 perhaps the D gene, on 6 matching bases. This clonotype originated in a man between 18 and 29 years old in good health. Some clones in this sample may be carry-over from other donors' samples. The sequencing input was naive CD4+ T cells from PBMCs. This sample's cell subset or site label indicates: CD45RA+ positively selected. CDR3 loop: CAWTAQGGTEAFF. The DNA sequence follows: TGTGCCTGGACAGCACAGGGAGGGACTGAAGCTTTCTTT.